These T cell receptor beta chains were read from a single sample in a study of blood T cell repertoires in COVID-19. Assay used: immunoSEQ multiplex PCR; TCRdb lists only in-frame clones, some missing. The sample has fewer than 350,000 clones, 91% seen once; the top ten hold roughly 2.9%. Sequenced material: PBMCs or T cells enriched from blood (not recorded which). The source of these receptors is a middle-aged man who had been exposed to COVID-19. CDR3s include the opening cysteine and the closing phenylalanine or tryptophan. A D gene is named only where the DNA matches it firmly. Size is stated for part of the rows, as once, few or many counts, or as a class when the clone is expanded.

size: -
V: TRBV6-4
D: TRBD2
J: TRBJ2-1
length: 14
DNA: TGTGCCAGCAGTGAGCGCGGGGGGTACAATGAGCAGTTCTTC
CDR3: CASSERGGYNEQFF

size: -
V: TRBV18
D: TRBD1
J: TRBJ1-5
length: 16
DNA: TGTGCCAGCTCCCGAGACAGGGGGCTAAGCAATCAGCCCCAGCATTTT
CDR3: CASSRDRGLSNQPQHF

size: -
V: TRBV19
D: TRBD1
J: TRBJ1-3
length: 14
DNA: TGTGCCAGTAGTCAGGGGGCTAAAGGAAACACCATATATTTT
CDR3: CASSQGAKGNTIYF

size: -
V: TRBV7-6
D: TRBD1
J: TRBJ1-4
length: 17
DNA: TGTGCCAGCAGCTCCATTAGAGGGACAGGGGGTGCGGAAAAACTGTTTTTT
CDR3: CASSSIRGTGGAEKLFF

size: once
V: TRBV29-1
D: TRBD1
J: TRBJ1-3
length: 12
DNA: TGCAGCGCTTCACAGGGGTCAAACACCATATATTTT
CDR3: CSASQGSNTIYF

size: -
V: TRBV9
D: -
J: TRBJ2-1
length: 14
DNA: TGTGCCAGCAGCGCTGACAGATCCTACAATGAGCAGTTCTTC
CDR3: CASSADRSYNEQFF

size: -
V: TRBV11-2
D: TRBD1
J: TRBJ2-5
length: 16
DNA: TGTGCCAGCAGCTTAGTCGGGACAGGACCTCAAGAGACCCAGTACTTC
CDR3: CASSLVGTGPQETQYF

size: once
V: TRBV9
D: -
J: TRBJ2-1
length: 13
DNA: TGTGCCAGCAGCGTAGCCAGTAACAATGAGCAGTTCTTC
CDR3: CASSVASNNEQFF

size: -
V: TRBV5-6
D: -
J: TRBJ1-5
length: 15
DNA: TGTGCCAGCAGCGCTCAGGGGTATAGCAATCAGCCCCAGCATTTT
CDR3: CASSAQGYSNQPQHF

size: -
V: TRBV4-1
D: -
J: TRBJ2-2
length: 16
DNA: TGCGCCAGCGGCTTGTCTCGCTCATTCGGAGCCGGGGAGCTGTTTTTT
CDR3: CASGLSRSFGAGELFF

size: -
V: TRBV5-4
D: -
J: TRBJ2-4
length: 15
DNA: TGTGCCAGCAGCTTGTCGTTGGGGCCCTCAGGCATTCAGTACTTC
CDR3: CASSLSLGPSGIQYF

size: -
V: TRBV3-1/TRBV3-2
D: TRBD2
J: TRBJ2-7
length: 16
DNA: TGTGCCAGCAGCCCCGACCCTAGCGGAACCCACTACGAGCAGTACTTC
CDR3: CASSPDPSGTHYEQYF

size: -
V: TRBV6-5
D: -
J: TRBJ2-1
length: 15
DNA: TGTGCCAGCAGTTACTCGCTTTCCAGGATCTATGAGCAGTTCTTC
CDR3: CASSYSLSRIYEQFF

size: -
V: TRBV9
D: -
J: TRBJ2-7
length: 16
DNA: TGTGCCAGCAGCGTAGACGATCTAGCGAACTCCTACGAGCAGTACTTC
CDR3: CASSVDDLANSYEQYF

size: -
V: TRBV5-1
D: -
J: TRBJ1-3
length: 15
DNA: TGCGCCAGCAGCCCAGTTAGCAGCTCTGGAAACACCATATATTTT
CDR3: CASSPVSSSGNTIYF

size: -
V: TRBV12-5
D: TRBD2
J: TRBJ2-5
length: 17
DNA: TGTGCTAGTGGTTTGTCCCCGTCGACTAGCGAAAAAGAGACCCAGTACTTC
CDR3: CASGLSPSTSEKETQYF